Sequencing of this T cell receptor (beta chain) was carried out in a study of blood T cell repertoires in COVID-19. About the research overall: PBMCs, B-cell-depleted T cells, or T cells were the source of the cDNA or gDNA that made up the material.

Germline lookup yields CDR1 SGHNT and CDR2 YYREEE (reference sequence). Trimming took 0 bases from V and 0 from J; bases not matched to a gene: 5. The CDR3 has 16 residues. Per the study methods: Amplification of reference gene primers provided the estimated nucleated cell counts. Profiled with immunoSEQ multiplex PCR; TCRdb holds only in-frame clones, not every one. The D gene and trimming were derived from the DNA, and the V and J assignments and clone size from that table. The table lists about 69,000 clones, approximately 80% of them singletons. This rearrangement joins TRBV5-4 to TRBJ2-7; 8 bases line up with TRBD2. Material for sequencing was peripheral blood. This clonotype was sampled from a man aged 45-65 years with COVID-19, enrolled during active disease. The CDR3 bases are TGTGCCAGCAGCTTGGCGGCGGGGGGACTCTCCTACGAGCAGTACTTC. This gives the protein CASSLAAGGLSYEQYF.